One and the same sample provided the 17 T cell receptor beta chains below, sequenced in a study of PD-L1 blockade in urothelial cancer. Using immunoSEQ multiplex PCR, the repertoire was profiled, and TCRdb retains in-frame clones only, with some absent. The table records more than 30,000 clones, 85% to 90% of them present only once. Sequenced here: PBMCs, sampled around atezolizumab (anti-PD-L1) treatment. The receptors were sampled from a man between 50 and 59 years old with urothelial cancer.

This chain links TRBV6-5 with TRBJ1-3, with D unresolved. The CDR3 totals 15 residues. The V gene's germline CDR1 is MNHEY and CDR2 SVGAGI. The V gene lost 2 bases and the J gene lost 0 bases, with 8 bases spanning the gap. In nucleotides, the CDR3 is TGTGCCAGCAGTTACGGGCAGATCTCTGGAAACACCATATATTTT. This sequence encodes CASSYGQISGNTIYF.

This chain connects TRBV9 to TRBJ2-6; weak D call: TRBD2 (5 bases). Trimming cost V 0 bases and J 4 bases, with 5 bases left between them. This CDR3 is built from 14 residues. The germline V gene encodes CDR1 SGDLS and CDR2 YYNGEE. The CDR3 is CASSVGGGANVLTF. CDR3 DNA sequence: TGTGCCAGCAGCGTAGGAGGGGGGGCCAACGTCCTGACTTTC.

The chain joins TRBV11-2 to TRBJ1-5; TRBD1 is a possible D gene (5 bases). The CDR3 runs to 15 residues. CDR1 is SGHAT and CDR2 is FQNNGV in the germline V gene. The V end lost 1 base, the J end lost 6 bases, and 13 bases lay between the germline ends. CDR3 bases: TGTGCCAGCAGCTTAGTCGGAGGCGGGGGTCAGCCCCAGCATTTT. Encoded protein: CASSLVGGGGQPQHF.

CDR3: CASSLGGRAVTGELFF. In DNA, the CDR3 is TGTGCCAGCAGTTTGGGCGGGAGGGCCGTCACCGGGGAGCTGTTTTTT. V usage is TRBV27 and J usage is TRBJ2-2; TRBD2 aligns across 9 bases. V lost 3 bases to trimming and J lost 4 bases; unmatched junction nucleotides: 6. The V gene's germline CDR1 is MNHEY and CDR2 SMNVEV (reference sequence). The CDR3 has 16 amino acids.

The chain uses TRBV10-1 and TRBJ2-7, with D possibly TRBD1 on 5 matching bases. The CDR3 length is 15 residues. Per the germline V gene, CDR1 is WNHNN and CDR2 is SYGVQD (reference sequence). Trimming pared 3 bases from V and 4 bases from J, leaving 16 bases between. The CDR3 region is CASSEGTGKRYEQYF. CDR3 bases: TGCGCCAGCAGTGAAGGAACAGGCAAGAGGTACGAGCAGTACTTC.

The genes are TRBV21-1 and TRBJ1-2; the table's D gene call, TRBD1, was not cross checked with the DNA. TRBV21-1 is deemed a pseudogene. There are 15 residues in the CDR3. The DNA of the CDR3 is TGTGCCAGCAGCAAACGACCCAGGACTAACTATGGCTACACCTTC. The encoded protein is CASSKRPRTNYGYTF.

CDR3 coding DNA: TGTGCCAGCAGCTGGGGACAGGGTCCTAACGAGCAGTACTTC. This codes for CASSWGQGPNEQYF. This sequence joins TRBV7-2 and TRBJ2-7; 9 positions match TRBD1. The J segment lost 5 bases and the V segment lost 4 bases, leaving 6 bases of the junction unmatched. The CDR3 is 14 residues long. Germline CDR1 reads SGHTA; CDR2 reads FQGNSA.

The sample holds a few counts of this clone. The chain carries TRBV14 and TRBJ1-1, with TRBD1 matching 11 bases. The CDR3 is 16 residues long. The V gene's germline CDR1 is SGHDN and CDR2 FVKESK. V shed 3 bases, J shed 4 bases, and the junction held 7 bases outside the gene matches. The chain's CDR3 is CASSQRTGTGGTEAFF. The DNA of the CDR3 is TGTGCCAGCAGCCAGAGGACCGGGACAGGGGGCACTGAAGCTTTCTTT.

CDR3 loop: CASSSAVSGNTIYF. DNA of the CDR3: TGTGCCAGCAGTTCCGCGGTCTCTGGAAACACCATATATTTT. The rearrangement joins TRBV2 to TRBJ1-3, with D unclear. Trimming left V 5 bases short and J 0 bases short, with 8 bases between. Germline CDR1 and CDR2: SNHLY and FYNNEI. This CDR3 has 14 amino acids.

This chain joins TRBV27 and TRBJ2-3; 12 nucleotides align to TRBD2. Germline V CDR1 and CDR2: MNHEY, SMNVEV (reference sequence). There are 16 residues in the CDR3. The J segment lost 2 bases and the V segment lost 4 bases, leaving 4 bases of the junction unmatched. The CDR3 bases are TGTGCCAGCAGTTCTAGCGGGGGGGGATACACAGATACGCAGTATTTT. This encodes CASSSSGGGYTDTQYF.

The V gene is TRBV14, the J gene TRBJ1-1; TRBD1 matches 8 bases. This CDR3 comprises 17 residues. V lost 0 bases and J lost 7; bases outside the gene matches: 13. CDR1 SGHDN and CDR2 FVKESK come from the germline V gene. CDR3 in amino acids: CASSQEIGPRGRVEAFF. The CDR3 nucleotides read TGTGCCAGCAGCCAAGAAATCGGGCCCAGGGGGCGGGTTGAAGCTTTCTTT. Together with reference TRBV14 and TRBJ1-1, the CDR3 gives the full variable domain: EAGVTQFPSHSVIEKGQTVTLRCDPISGHDNLYWYRRVMGKEIKFLLHFVKESKQDESGMPNNRFLAERTGGTYSTLKVQPAELEDSGVYFCASSQEIGPRGRVEAFFGQGTRLTVV.

V and J are TRBV25-1 and TRBJ2-7; 7 bases are shared with TRBD2. J lost 7 bases, V lost 6 bases, and 0 bases had no gene match. Per the germline V gene, CDR1 is MGHDK and CDR2 is SYGVNS. The CDR3 is 10 residues long. The CDR3 region is CASRGGEQYF. In DNA form, the CDR3 reads TGTGCCAGCAGGGGGGGGGAGCAGTACTTC.

The J gene is TRBJ1-3, the V gene TRBV6-6; 8 positions agree with TRBD1. In germline, CDR1 is MNHNY, CDR2 SVGAGI (reference sequence). V lost 6 bases, J lost 4 bases, and 5 bases stayed unmatched. The CDR3 totals 14 residues. CDR3 DNA: TGTGCCAGCAGAACCGGGACAGGCGGAAACACCATATATTTT. Encoded protein: CASRTGTGGNTIYF.

The chain carries TRBV7-2 and TRBJ2-5, with TRBD2 identical over 12 bases. Germline loops: CDR1 SGHTA, CDR2 FQGNSA. The CDR3 spans 17 residues. Trimming removed 4 bases from V and 7 bases from J; junction bases left unmatched: 13. CDR3 sequence (DNA): TGTGCCAGCAGCTCTACCCCGGGACTAGCGGGTGGCGGGACCCAGTACTTC. Translation: CASSSTPGLAGGGTQYF.

The genes are TRBV15 and TRBJ2-1; a possible D gene is TRBD2 (5 bases). This CDR3 spans 15 amino acids. Germline assignment: CDR1 LNHNV and CDR2 YYDKDF (reference sequence). V lost 0 bases and J lost 4, with 10 bases in between. Written as DNA, the CDR3 is TGTGCCACCAGCAGAGAAGATGGGGAGTACAATGAGCAGTTCTTC. Protein product: CATSREDGEYNEQFF. Together with reference TRBV15 and TRBJ2-1, the CDR3 gives the full variable domain: DAMVIQNPRYQVTQFGKPVTLSCSQTLNHNVMYWYQQKSSQAPKLLFHYYDKDFNNEADTPDNFQSRRPNTSFCFLDIRSPGLGDTAMYLCATSREDGEYNEQFFGPGTRLTVL.

V usage is TRBV11-2 and J usage is TRBJ2-2; TRBD1 matches 8 bases. The CDR3 loop spans 15 amino acids. The V gene end was trimmed by 1 base and the J gene end by 7 bases; junction bases not matched to a gene: 5. Germline CDR1 SGHAT, CDR2 FQNNGV. The CDR3 protein is CASSLVGTGYGELFF. The CDR3 region has the DNA TGTGCCAGCAGCTTAGTGGGGACAGGATACGGGGAGCTGTTTTTT.

The CDR3 reads CASEGAENTEAFF. As DNA, the CDR3 is TGTGCCAGCGAGGGGGCGGAGAACACTGAAGCTTTCTTT. The chain combines TRBV6-6 with TRBJ1-1, with 7 bases lining up with TRBD1. The trim removed 8 bases at V and 1 base at J, leaving 4 bases unmatched. This CDR3 is 13 amino acids long. CDR1 is MNHNY, CDR2 SVGAGI, per germline (reference sequence).